The present entry profiles one TCR beta chain with its context. Antigen unknown. Its ends do not fully match the called genes, so a read error is possible. A primer in the constant region served to generate TCR beta cDNA from roughly 520 ng of total RNA. Library construction for TCR beta comprised three nested multiplex PCR rounds performed with slightly modified ARM-PCR. Use of TRBV1-TRBV30 forward primers with a C-beta reverse primer characterized the first two PCR rounds, which lasted approximately 11 cycles each. TCRdb ran MiXCR on the multiplex PCR reads and lists one entry per CDR3 protein. The sample consists of approximately 210,000 distinct CDR3 sequences, around 60% of them appearing once. Alongside blood RNA obtained from unsorted whole blood, germline DNA was also extracted. The record originates from a study of tumor-infiltrating lymphocytes in primary liver carcinoma. Points from the study as a whole: Blood trailed tumors significantly in top-250-clone fraction (p = 0.039). Tumor-adjacent and tumor-blood pairs shared less of their repertoires than tumor region pairs shared.

CDR3 length equals 12 residues. The V call is TRBV12-3 or TRBV12-4, the J call TRBJ1-1, with D possibly TRBD1 on 5 matching bases. Sequenced input: peripheral blood. The sequence derives from a woman between 55 and 75 years old with primary liver carcinoma and hepatitis B virus infection. The CDR3 is CDTRTPDTEAFF. The DNA of the CDR3 is TGCGACACCCGGACACCCGACACTGAAGCTTTCTTT.